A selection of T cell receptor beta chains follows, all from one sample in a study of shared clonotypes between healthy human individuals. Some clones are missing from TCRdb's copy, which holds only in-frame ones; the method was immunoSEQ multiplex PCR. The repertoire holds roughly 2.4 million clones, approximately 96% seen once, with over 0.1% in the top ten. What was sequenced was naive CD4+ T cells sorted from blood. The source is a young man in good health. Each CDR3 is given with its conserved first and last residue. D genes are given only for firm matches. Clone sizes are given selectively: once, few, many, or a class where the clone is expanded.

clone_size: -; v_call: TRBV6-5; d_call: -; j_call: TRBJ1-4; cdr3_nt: TGTGCCAGCAGTTACTCGAGGGGTGAAAAACTGTTTTTT; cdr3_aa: CASSYSRGEKLFF
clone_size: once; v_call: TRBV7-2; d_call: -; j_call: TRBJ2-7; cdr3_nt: TGTGCCAGCAGCTTAGCAGGGTTTTTAGTAGACTCAACTACGGCGCAGTACTTC; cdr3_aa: CASSLAGFLVDSTTAQYF
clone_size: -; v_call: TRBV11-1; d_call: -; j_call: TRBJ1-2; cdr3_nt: TGTGCCAGCAGCTTAGGACGACGGGGGCCTAACTATGGCTACACCTTC; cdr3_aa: CASSLGRRGPNYGYTF
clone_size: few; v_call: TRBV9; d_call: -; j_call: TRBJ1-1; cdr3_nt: TGTGCCAGCAGCGCCGGGGCCGGTGGGACTGAAGCTTTCTTT; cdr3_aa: CASSAGAGGTEAFF
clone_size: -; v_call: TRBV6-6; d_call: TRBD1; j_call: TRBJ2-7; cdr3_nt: TGTGCCACCCGTCCGGGACAGGGGATCTACGAGCAGTACTTC; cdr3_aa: CATRPGQGIYEQYF
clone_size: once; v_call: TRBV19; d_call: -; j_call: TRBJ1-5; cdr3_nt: TGTGCCAGTAGTATAGGAACAGTCAATCAGCCCCAGCATTTT; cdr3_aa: CASSIGTVNQPQHF
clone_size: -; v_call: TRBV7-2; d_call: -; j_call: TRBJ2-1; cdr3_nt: TGTGCCAGCAGCTTAGGCTGGTCTGGGGATGAGCAGTTCTTC; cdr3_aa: CASSLGWSGDEQFF
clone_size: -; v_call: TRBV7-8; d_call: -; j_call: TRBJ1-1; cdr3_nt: TGTGCCAGCAGCTTACCAGGGACGGGGACCACTGAAGCTTTCTTT; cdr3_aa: CASSLPGTGTTEAFF
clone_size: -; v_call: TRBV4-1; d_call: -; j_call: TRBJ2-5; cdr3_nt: TGCGCCAGCAGCCAAATATACAACCAAGAGACCCAGTACTTC; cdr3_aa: CASSQIYNQETQYF
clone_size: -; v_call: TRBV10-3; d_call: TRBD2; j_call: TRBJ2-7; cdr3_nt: TGTGCCATCAGCCCTAGCGGGAGCTCCTACGAGCAGTACTTC; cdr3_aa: CAISPSGSSYEQYF
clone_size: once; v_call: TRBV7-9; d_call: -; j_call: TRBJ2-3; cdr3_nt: TGTGCCAGCAACCAAATAGGCGGATTCACAGATACGCAGTATTTT; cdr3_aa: CASNQIGGFTDTQYF
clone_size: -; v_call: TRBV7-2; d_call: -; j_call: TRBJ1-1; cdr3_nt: TGTGCCAGCAGCCGCCAGGGGATTGAAGCTTTCTTT; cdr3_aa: CASSRQGIEAFF
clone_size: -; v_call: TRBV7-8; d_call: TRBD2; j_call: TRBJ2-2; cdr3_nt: TGTGCCAGCAGAATCGTGGGAGGGATGAACACCGGGGAGCTGTTTTTT; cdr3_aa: CASRIVGGMNTGELFF
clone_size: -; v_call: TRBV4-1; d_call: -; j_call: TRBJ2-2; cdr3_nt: TGCGCCAGCAGCTTAGACAACCCGGGGGCCGGGGAGCTGTTTTTT; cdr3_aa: CASSLDNPGAGELFF
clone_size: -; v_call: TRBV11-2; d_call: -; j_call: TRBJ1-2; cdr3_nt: TGTGCCAGCAGCTTAGATCGGGGGTGGGCCCAATATGGCTACACCTTC; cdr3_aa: CASSLDRGWAQYGYTF
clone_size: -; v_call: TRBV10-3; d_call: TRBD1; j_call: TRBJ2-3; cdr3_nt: TGTGCCATCAGTGAGTCGCCAGGGGGTAGGGCAGATACGCAGTATTTT; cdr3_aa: CAISESPGGRADTQYF
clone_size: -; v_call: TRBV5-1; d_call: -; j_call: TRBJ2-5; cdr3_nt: TGCGCCAGCAGCTGGGGACCTGCCCAAGAGACCCAGTACTTC; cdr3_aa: CASSWGPAQETQYF
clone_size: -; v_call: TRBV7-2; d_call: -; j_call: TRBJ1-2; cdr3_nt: TGTGCCAGCAGCCAACGAGAGCCTAACTATGGCTACACCTTC; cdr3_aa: CASSQREPNYGYTF
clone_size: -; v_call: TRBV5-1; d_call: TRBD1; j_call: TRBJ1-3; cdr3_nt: TGCGCCAGCAGCTTGGAGGGGGCCATCTCTGGAAACACCATATATTTT; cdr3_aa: CASSLEGAISGNTIYF
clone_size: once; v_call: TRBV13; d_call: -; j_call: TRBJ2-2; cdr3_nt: TGTGCCAGCAGCCGCGGGACAGCCAAGATATCGAGCCGGGACGTAGGCGGGGAGCTGTTTTTT; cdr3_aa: CASSRGTAKISSRDVGGELFF
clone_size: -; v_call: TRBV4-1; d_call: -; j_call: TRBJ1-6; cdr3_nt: TGCGCCAGCAGCCAAGATTGGGGGGGGAATTCACCCCTCCACTTT; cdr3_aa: CASSQDWGGNSPLHF
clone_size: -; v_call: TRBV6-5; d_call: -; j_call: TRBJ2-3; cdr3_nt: TGTGCCAGCAGCCGAGGATCTACAGATACGCAGTATTTT; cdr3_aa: CASSRGSTDTQYF
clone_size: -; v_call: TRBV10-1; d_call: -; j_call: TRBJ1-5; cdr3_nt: TGCGCCAGCAGTGAGCCGAGGACAGCTAATCAGCCCCAGCATTTT; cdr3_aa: CASSEPRTANQPQHF
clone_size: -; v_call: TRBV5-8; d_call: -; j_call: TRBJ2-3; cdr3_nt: TGTGCCAGCAGCCCGGGACTCTTGCTAGATACGCAGTATTTT; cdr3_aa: CASSPGLLLDTQYF
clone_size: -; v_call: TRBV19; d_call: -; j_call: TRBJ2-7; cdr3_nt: TGTGCCAGTAGTACCTCTTGGGACGCGAGCTACGAGCAGTACTTC; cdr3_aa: CASSTSWDASYEQYF
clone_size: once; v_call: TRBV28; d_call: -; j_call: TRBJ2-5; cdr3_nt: TGTGCCAGCAGTCCCAGGGTCTGGGAAGAGACCCAGTACTTC; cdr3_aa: CASSPRVWEETQYF
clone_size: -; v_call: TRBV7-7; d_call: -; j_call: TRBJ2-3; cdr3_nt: TGTGCTAGCCGCCCCGGCGAGGGGACGCAGTATTTT; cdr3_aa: CASRPGEGTQYF